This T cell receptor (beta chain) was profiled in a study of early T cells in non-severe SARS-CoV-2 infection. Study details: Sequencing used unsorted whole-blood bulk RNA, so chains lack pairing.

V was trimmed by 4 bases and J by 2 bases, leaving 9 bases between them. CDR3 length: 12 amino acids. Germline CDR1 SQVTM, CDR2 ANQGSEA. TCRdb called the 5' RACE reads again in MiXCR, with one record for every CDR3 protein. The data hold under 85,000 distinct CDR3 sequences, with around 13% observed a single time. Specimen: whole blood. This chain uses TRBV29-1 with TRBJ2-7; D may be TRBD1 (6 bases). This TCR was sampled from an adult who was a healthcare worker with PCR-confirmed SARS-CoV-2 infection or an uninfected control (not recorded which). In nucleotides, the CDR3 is TGCAGCGTTGTGGACAGAACCTACGAGCAGTACTTC. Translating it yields CSVVDRTYEQYF.